Listed below are T cell receptor beta chains from one sample, sequenced in a study of CD8 T cells in Susac syndrome. TCRdb ran MiXCR on the immunoSEQ multiplex PCR reads and lists one entry per CDR3 protein. This table has about 120,000 distinct CDR3 sequences, approximately 96% appearing once. Sequenced input: CD4+ T cells from PBMCs. The receptors here all came from a human donor with Susac syndrome. Both conserved end residues are part of each CDR3. The D gene is left open where the match is weak. Size is stated for part of the rows, as once, few or many counts, or as a class when the clone is expanded.

17	TRBV4-2	once	TRBD2	TRBJ2-7	CASSQDLQLAGGYEQYF	TGTGCCAGCAGCCAAGATCTCCAGCTAGCGGGAGGGTACGAGCAGTACTTC
14	TRBV2	NA	TRBD2	TRBJ2-7	CASSDRAGVDEQYF	TGTGCCAGCAGTGACAGAGCGGGAGTCGACGAGCAGTACTTC
12	TRBV20-1	NA	TRBD2	TRBJ2-5	CSAGGTMETQYF	TGCAGTGCTGGGGGGACTATGGAGACCCAGTACTTC
15	TRBV23-1	NA	TRBD2	TRBJ2-3	CASSPLAPKADTQYF	TGCGCCAGCAGTCCACTAGCGCCCAAGGCGGATACGCAGTATTTT
13	TRBV10-3	NA	NA	TRBJ1-1	CAISVQGNTEAFF	TGTGCCATCAGTGTCCAGGGGAATACTGAAGCTTTCTTT
15	TRBV9	NA	TRBD2	TRBJ2-1	CASSVGPSGYNEQFF	TGTGCCAGCAGCGTAGGGCCTAGCGGGTACAATGAGCAGTTCTTC
14	TRBV29-1	NA	TRBD1	TRBJ2-5	CSVEGTGHQETQYF	TGCAGCGTGGAGGGGACAGGGCACCAAGAGACCCAGTACTTC
16	TRBV3-1	NA	NA	TRBJ1-1	CASSPWDGLMNTEAFF	TGTGCCAGCAGCCCTTGGGACGGGCTTATGAACACTGAAGCTTTCTTT
14	TRBV5-1	NA	NA	TRBJ1-2	CASSLASEIYGYTF	TGCGCCAGCAGCTTGGCCTCGGAGATTTATGGCTACACCTTC
16	TRBV6-5	NA	TRBD1	TRBJ2-7	CASSYGAGTGVHEQYF	TGTGCCAGCAGTTACGGGGCCGGGACAGGGGTCCACGAGCAGTACTTC
14	TRBV14	once	NA	TRBJ1-2	CASSLIDGTAGYTF	TGTGCCAGCAGCCTCATAGACGGGACCGCTGGCTACACCTTC
15	TRBV6-6	NA	NA	TRBJ2-5	CASSYSWDLQETQYF	TGTGCCAGCAGTTACTCGTGGGACCTACAAGAGACCCAGTACTTC
16	TRBV28	NA	NA	TRBJ2-4	CASSFLRGLAKNIQYF	TGTGCCAGCAGTTTCTTGAGGGGACTAGCCAAAAACATTCAGTACTTC
14	TRBV10-3	NA	NA	TRBJ2-7	CAISGSGVSYEQYF	TGTGCCATCAGTGGGTCAGGGGTCTCCTACGAGCAGTACTTC
13	TRBV5-6	NA	NA	TRBJ1-5	CASSLLSDQPQHF	TGTGCCAGCAGCTTGCTCAGCGATCAGCCCCAGCATTTT
15	TRBV28	NA	TRBD2	TRBJ2-5	CASSGTSGRAETQYF	TGTGCCAGCAGTGGGACTAGCGGGAGGGCCGAGACCCAGTACTTC
14	TRBV25-1	NA	NA	TRBJ1-1	CASSVRGLNTEAFF	TGTGCCAGCAGTGTGCGGGGGTTGAACACTGAAGCTTTCTTT
15	TRBV15	NA	TRBD2	TRBJ2-7	CATSRDPKGGSEQYF	TGTGCCACCAGCAGAGATCCTAAGGGAGGGTCCGAGCAGTACTTC
13	TRBV10-3	NA	NA	TRBJ1-2	CAISEQEYYGYTF	TGTGCCATCAGTGAACAGGAGTACTATGGCTACACCTTC
18	TRBV29-1	NA	NA	TRBJ1-2	CSVTQIARTESFFYGYTF	TGCAGCGTCACTCAAATAGCCCGGACAGAGTCTTTCTTCTATGGCTACACCTTC
14	TRBV6-5	once	TRBD2	TRBJ2-4	CASRDTGTSGIVYF	TGTGCCAGCAGGGACACCGGGACTAGCGGGATCGTTTACTTC
12	TRBV6-1	few	NA	TRBJ2-1	CASSGSYNEQFF	TGTGCCAGCAGCGGGTCCTACAATGAGCAGTTCTTC
15	TRBV5-1	once	NA	TRBJ2-5	CASSPQGGQGETQYF	TGCGCCAGCAGCCCGCAGGGTGGGCAGGGAGAGACCCAGTACTTC
16	TRBV5-1	NA	TRBD1	TRBJ2-5	CASSLTGAAPKETQYF	TGCGCCAGCAGCTTGACAGGGGCGGCCCCCAAAGAGACCCAGTACTTC
14	TRBV25-1	NA	NA	TRBJ2-5	CASSGSWDVETQYF	TGTGCCAGCAGTGGTTCATGGGACGTTGAGACCCAGTACTTC
16	TRBV7-9	NA	NA	TRBJ2-7	CASSLAVPRRVYEQYF	TGTGCCAGCAGCTTAGCGGTTCCTCGCAGGGTCTACGAGCAGTACTTC
15	TRBV20-1	NA	NA	TRBJ2-3	CSASRDSGPTDTQYF	TGCAGTGCTAGCCGGGACTCGGGCCCGACAGATACGCAGTATTTT
14	TRBV14	NA	NA	TRBJ1-1	CASSQVNSPREAFF	TGTGCCAGCAGCCAGGTTAATTCCCCCCGGGAGGCTTTCTTT
13	TRBV7-2	NA	NA	TRBJ2-1	CASSSQGYNEQFF	TGTGCCAGCAGTTCACAGGGTTACAATGAGCAGTTCTTC
14	TRBV29-1	NA	NA	TRBJ2-3	CSVEEERAGDTQYF	TGCAGCGTTGAAGAAGAGAGGGCGGGAGATACGCAGTATTTT
12	TRBV29-1	NA	NA	TRBJ2-5	CSVVQGLETQYF	TGCAGCGTTGTACAGGGATTGGAGACCCAGTACTTC
13	TRBV12-3/TRBV12-4	NA	NA	TRBJ2-1	CASSLIQGNEQFF	TGTGCCAGCAGTTTAATACAGGGTAATGAGCAGTTCTTC
14	TRBV12-3/TRBV12-4	NA	NA	TRBJ2-7	CASSLVGSPGEQYF	TGTGCCAGCAGTTTAGTGGGTTCTCCGGGGGAGCAGTACTTC
12	TRBV30	NA	NA	TRBJ2-7	CAWRTGTHEQYF	TGTGCCTGGAGGACAGGTACCCACGAGCAGTACTTC
12	TRBV20-1	NA	NA	TRBJ1-2	CSARVEGPGYTF	TGCAGTGCTAGAGTTGAGGGTCCCGGCTACACCTTC
14	TRBV2	NA	NA	TRBJ1-5	CASGDGYFNQPQHF	TGTGCCAGCGGCGACGGTTACTTCAATCAGCCCCAGCATTTT
15	TRBV7-2	NA	TRBD2	TRBJ2-1	CASSHRGLAGEEQFF	TGTGCCAGCAGCCACCGCGGACTAGCGGGAGAAGAGCAGTTCTTC